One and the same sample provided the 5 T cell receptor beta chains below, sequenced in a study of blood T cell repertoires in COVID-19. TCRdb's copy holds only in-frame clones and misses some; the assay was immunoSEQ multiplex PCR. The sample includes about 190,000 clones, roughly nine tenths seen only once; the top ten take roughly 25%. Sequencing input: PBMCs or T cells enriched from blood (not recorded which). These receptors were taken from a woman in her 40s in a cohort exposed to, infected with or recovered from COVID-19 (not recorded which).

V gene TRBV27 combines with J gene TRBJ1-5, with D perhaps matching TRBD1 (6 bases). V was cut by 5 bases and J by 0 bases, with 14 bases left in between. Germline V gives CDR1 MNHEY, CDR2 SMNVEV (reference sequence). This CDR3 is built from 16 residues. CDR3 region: CASSHGTPDSNQPQHF. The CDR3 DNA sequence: TGTGCCAGCAGTCATGGGACACCCGATAGCAATCAGCCCCAGCATTTT.

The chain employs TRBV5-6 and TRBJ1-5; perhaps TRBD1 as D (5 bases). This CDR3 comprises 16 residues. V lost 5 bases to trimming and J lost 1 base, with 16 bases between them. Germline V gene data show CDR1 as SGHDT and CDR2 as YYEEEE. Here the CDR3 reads CASSSFPGLSNQPQHF. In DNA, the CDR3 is TGTGCCAGCAGTTCTTTCCCGGGACTCAGCAATCAGCCCCAGCATTTT.

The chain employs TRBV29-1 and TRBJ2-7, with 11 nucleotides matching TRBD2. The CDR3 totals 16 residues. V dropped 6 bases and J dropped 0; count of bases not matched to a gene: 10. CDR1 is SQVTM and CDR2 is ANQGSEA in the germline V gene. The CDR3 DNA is TGCAGCGTGAGGGCGACTAGCGGGACCAACTCCTACGAGCAGTACTTC. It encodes CSVRATSGTNSYEQYF.

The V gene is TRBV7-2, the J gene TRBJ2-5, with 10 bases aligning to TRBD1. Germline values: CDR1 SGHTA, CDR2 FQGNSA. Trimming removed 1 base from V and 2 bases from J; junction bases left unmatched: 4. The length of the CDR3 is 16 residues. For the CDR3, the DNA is TGTGCCAGCAGCTTAGGACAGGGGGCAACACAAGAGACCCAGTACTTC. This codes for CASSLGQGATQETQYF.

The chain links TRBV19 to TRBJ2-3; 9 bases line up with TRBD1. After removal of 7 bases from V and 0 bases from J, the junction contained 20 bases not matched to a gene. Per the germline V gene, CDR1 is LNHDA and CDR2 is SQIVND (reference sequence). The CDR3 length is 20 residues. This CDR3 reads CASTSRRGDRVPISTDTQYF. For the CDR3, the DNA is TGTGCCAGTACCTCCCGCCGAGGGGACAGGGTCCCTATTAGCACAGATACGCAGTATTTT.